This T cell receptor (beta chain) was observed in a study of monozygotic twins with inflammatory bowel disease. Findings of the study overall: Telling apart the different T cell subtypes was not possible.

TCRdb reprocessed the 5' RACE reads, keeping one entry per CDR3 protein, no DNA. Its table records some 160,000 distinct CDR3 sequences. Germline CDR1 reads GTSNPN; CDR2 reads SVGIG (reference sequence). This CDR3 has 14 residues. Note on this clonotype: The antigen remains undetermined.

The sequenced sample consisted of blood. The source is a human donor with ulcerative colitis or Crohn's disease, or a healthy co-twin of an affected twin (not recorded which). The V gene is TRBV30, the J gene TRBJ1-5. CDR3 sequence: CAWSSGAGNQPQHF.